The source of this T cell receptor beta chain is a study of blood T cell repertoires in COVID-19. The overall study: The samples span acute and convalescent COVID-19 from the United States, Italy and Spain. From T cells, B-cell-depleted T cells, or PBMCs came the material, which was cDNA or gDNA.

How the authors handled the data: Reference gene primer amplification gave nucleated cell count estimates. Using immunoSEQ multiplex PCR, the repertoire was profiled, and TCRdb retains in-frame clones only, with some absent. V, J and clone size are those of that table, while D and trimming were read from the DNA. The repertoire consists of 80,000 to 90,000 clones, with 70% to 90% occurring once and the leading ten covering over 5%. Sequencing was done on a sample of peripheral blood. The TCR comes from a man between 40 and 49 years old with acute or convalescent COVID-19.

CDR3 coding DNA: TGTGCCAGCAGCTTAGTCTCCAGGTTACCGTTCACCGGGGAGCTGTTTTTT. Its translation: CASSLVSRLPFTGELFF. The chain couples TRBV7-9 to TRBJ2-2; no definite D call. The CDR3 sequence is 17 residues long. Trimming shortened V by 1 base and J by 4 bases, and 16 bases separated the two germline ends. Looked up from germline, CDR1 is SEHNR and CDR2 is FQNEAQ (reference sequence).